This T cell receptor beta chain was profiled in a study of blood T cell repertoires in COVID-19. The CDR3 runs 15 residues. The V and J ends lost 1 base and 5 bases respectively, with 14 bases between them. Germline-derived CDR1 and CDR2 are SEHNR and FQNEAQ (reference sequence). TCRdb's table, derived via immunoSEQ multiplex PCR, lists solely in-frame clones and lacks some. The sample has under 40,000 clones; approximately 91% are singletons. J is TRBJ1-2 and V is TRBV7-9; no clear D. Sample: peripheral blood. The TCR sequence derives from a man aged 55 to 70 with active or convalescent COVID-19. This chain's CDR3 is CASSLEGGVLYGYTF. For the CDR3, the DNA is TGTGCCAGCAGCTTAGAGGGCGGGGTTTTATATGGCTACACCTTC.